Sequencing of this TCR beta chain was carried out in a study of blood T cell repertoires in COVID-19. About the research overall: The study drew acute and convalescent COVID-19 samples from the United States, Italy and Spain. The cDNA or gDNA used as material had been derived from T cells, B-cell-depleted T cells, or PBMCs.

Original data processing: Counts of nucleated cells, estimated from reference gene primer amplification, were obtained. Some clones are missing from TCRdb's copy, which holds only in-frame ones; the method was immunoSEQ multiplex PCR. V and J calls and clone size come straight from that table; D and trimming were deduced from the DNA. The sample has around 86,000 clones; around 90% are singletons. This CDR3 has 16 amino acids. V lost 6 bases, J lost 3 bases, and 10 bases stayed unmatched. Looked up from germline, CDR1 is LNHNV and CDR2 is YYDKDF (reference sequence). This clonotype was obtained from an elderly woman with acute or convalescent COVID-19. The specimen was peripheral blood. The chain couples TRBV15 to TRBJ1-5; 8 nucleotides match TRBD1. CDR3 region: CATRSVGQGDNQPQHF. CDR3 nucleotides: TGTGCCACCAGGAGCGTTGGACAGGGAGACAATCAGCCCCAGCATTTT.